This T cell receptor beta chain comes out of a study of T cell responses to AZD1222 COVID-19 vaccine. Findings and limits, study-wide: There were vaccine-associated CD4 TCRs across spike, dominant at 160-218 and 743-854.

V dropped 5 bases and J dropped 7 bases, with 11 bases sitting between them. Germline CDR1 and CDR2: LNHDA and SQIVND (reference sequence). This CDR3 comprises 13 residues. Profiled with immunoSEQ multiplex PCR; TCRdb holds only in-frame clones, not every one. The sample lists over 120,000 clones; around nine tenths were seen once. In the case of this clone: What it binds is not known.

The chain couples TRBV19 to TRBJ2-2; D not certain. The sample here was peripheral blood, taken 28 days after the second AZD1222 dose. The clonotype originates from an adult who received the AZD1222 COVID-19 vaccine. CDR3 loop: CASSSRVHGELFF. In DNA form, the CDR3 reads TGTGCCAGTAGTTCAAGGGTGCACGGGGAGCTGTTTTTT. Combining the CDR3 with reference TRBV19 and TRBJ2-2 gives the whole variable domain DGGITQSPKYLFRKEGQNVTLSCEQNLNHDAMYWYRQDPGQGLRLIYYSQIVNDFQKGDIAEGYSVSREKKESFPLTVTSAQKNPTAFYLCASSSRVHGELFFGEGSRLTVL.